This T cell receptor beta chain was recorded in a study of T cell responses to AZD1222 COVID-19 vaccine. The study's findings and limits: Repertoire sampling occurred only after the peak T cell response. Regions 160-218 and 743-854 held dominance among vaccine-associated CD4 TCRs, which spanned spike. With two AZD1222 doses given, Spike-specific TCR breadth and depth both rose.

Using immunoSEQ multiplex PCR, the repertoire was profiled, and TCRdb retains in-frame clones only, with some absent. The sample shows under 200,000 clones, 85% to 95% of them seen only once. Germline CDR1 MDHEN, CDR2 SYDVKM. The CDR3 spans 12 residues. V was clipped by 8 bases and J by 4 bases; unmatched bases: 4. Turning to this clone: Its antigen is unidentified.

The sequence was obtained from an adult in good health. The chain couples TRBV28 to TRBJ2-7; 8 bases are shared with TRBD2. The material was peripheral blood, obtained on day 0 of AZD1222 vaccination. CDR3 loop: CASWSGSYEQYF. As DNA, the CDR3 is TGTGCCAGCTGGAGCGGGAGTTACGAGCAGTACTTC. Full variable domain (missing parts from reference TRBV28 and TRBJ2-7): DVKVTQSSRYLVKRTGEKVFLECVQDMDHENMFWYRQDPGLGLRLIYFSYDVKMKEKGDIPEGYSVSREKKERFSLILESASTNQTSMYLCASWSGSYEQYFGPGTRLTVT.